This T cell receptor beta chain was recovered during a study of siplizumab effects on memory and regulatory T cells. V trimming: 0 bases; J trimming: 0 bases; junction bases outside the gene matches: 1. Germline CDR1 is LNHNV and CDR2 is YYDKDF (reference sequence). The CDR3 length is 15 residues. Repertoires were generated with immunoSEQ multiplex PCR, while TCRdb's copy carries only in-frame clones and drops some. The table lists 95,000 to 130,000 clones, around 94% of them singletons. The sequencing sample was made of non-Treg CD4+ T cells sorted from blood. The TCR comes from a human donor in good health. The chain uses TRBV15 and TRBJ2-7; 8 nucleotides align to TRBD2. CDR3 region: CATSRDSGVSYEQYF. CDR3 in DNA: TGTGCCACCAGCAGAGATAGCGGGGTCTCCTACGAGCAGTACTTC.